Shown below are 28 T cell receptor beta chains from a single sample sequenced in a study of T cells in Graves' hyperthyroidism and ophthalmopathy. RNA transcripts yielded amplified TCR beta CDR3 regions. A set of HTBI primers served as the primers for a first-round RT-PCR of the TCR CDR3. TCRdb passed the multiplex PCR reads through MiXCR, listing each CDR3 protein once. The sample consists of a few hundred thousand distinct CDR3 sequences, 15% to 18% of them appearing once. Sequencing was carried out using blood. The source of these receptors is a woman aged 25 to 39 with Graves' hyperthyroidism.

The genes are TRBV29-1 and TRBJ2-7; TRBD1 matches at 7 bases. Germline CDR1 SQVTM, CDR2 ANQGSEA. With 1 base clipped from V and 4 bases from J, the junction kept 10 bases outside the gene matches. The CDR3 is made up of 15 amino acids. As DNA, the CDR3 is TGCAGCGTTGAAGGGAGCAAAGGGGGCGGGTACGAGCAGTACTTC. The encoded protein is CSVEGSKGGGYEQYF.

This clonotype was seen many times. The gene calls are TRBV7-2 and TRBJ2-2, with TRBD2 matching 12 bases. The CDR3 is made up of 17 amino acids. Germline V gene sequence: CDR1 SGHTA, CDR2 FQGNSA. Trimming removed 3 bases from V and 5 bases from J; junction bases left unmatched: 7. The CDR3 DNA is TGTGCCAGCAGCTTGGCGACTAGCGGGAGCCGGACCGGGGAGCTGTTTTTT. Its protein is CASSLATSGSRTGELFF.

This clonotype appeared a few times. The J gene is TRBJ1-1, the V gene TRBV19; TRBD1 matches 8 bases. The V gene's germline CDR1 is LNHDA and CDR2 SQIVND (reference sequence). This CDR3 is 15 amino acids long. V lost 3 bases to trimming and J lost 6 bases; unmatched junction nucleotides: 9. The CDR3 sequence: CASSIPGGWRSEAFF. In DNA, the CDR3 is TGTGCCAGTAGTATTCCAGGGGGCTGGAGGTCTGAAGCTTTCTTT.

The V call is TRBV7-9, the J call TRBJ2-3, with 7 bases identical to TRBD1. V shed 4 bases and J 2 bases; nucleotides not matched to a gene: 3. In germline, CDR1 is SEHNR, CDR2 FQNEAQ (reference sequence). The CDR3 is made up of 14 amino acids. The DNA for the CDR3 is TGTGCCAGCAGCTCCGACAGGGACACAGATACGCAGTATTTT. This codes for CASSSDRDTDTQYF.

This clonotype was counted many times. This chain uses TRBV9 with TRBJ2-1; D is unresolved. The CDR3 contains 14 residues. CDR1 and CDR2 (germline): SGDLS, YYNGEE. With 2 bases removed from V and 7 bases from J, the gap between germline ends came to 13 bases. The DNA of the CDR3 is TGTGCCAGCAGCGTCCTAACTGAGAAGAATGAGCAGTTCTTC. Its protein is CASSVLTEKNEQFF.

In this sample, this clonotype turned up many times. The V gene is TRBV18, the J gene TRBJ2-7; D remains ambiguous. The ends were cut back, 8 bases at V and 4 bases at J, with 12 bases in the middle. This CDR3 has 12 amino acids. Germline values: CDR1 KGHSH, CDR2 LQKENI. The CDR3 DNA sequence: TGTGCCAGCAGCCCCCGTGGGTACGAGCAGTACTTC. It yields the protein CASSPRGYEQYF.

V usage is TRBV20-1 and J usage is TRBJ2-4; maybe TRBD2 (6 bases). The CDR3 length is 10 residues. CDR1 is DFQATT and CDR2 is SNEGSKA in the germline V gene (reference sequence). V gave up 4 bases and J gave up 10 bases, with 8 bases separating them. CDR3 sequence reads: CSAMDYIQYF. CDR3 in DNA: TGCAGTGCTATGGACTATATTCAGTACTTC.

This clonotype was picked up many times. This chain links TRBV11-3 with TRBJ1-3; D uncertain. Germline values: CDR1 SGHNT, CDR2 YENEEA. V lost 5 bases to trimming and J lost 0 bases, with 17 bases between them. The length of the CDR3 is 17 residues. This CDR3 reads CASSLYTGRSSGNTIYF. As DNA, the CDR3 is TGTGCCAGCAGCCTATACACGGGTCGGAGCTCTGGAAACACCATATATTTT.

The chain joins TRBV27 to TRBJ1-2, with D possibly TRBD1 on 5 matching bases. From germline, CDR1 is MNHEY and CDR2 SMNVEV (reference sequence). V was pared by 6 bases and J by 4 bases, with 15 bases between. The length of the CDR3 is 14 residues. CDR3 in amino acids: CASSPAPGRYGYTF. In DNA form, the CDR3 reads TGTGCCAGCAGCCCAGCTCCGGGACGCTATGGCTACACCTTC.

The chain employs TRBV5-1 and TRBJ2-5, with 11 bases that match TRBD1. Looked up from germline, CDR1 is SGHRS and CDR2 is YFSETQ. There are 15 residues in the CDR3. V shed 6 bases, J shed 4 bases, and the junction held 8 bases outside the gene matches. DNA for the CDR3: TGCGCCAGCAATAGGGACAGGGGGAGAGGAGAGACCCAGTACTTC. Protein: CASNRDRGRGETQYF.

The table lists this clonotype with a few counts. The chain joins TRBV6-1 to TRBJ1-5; no definite D call. Germline V CDR1 and CDR2: MNHNS, SASEGT. Trimming shortened V by 9 bases and J by 0 bases, and 9 bases separated the two germline ends. This CDR3 has 13 amino acids. The CDR3 nucleotides are TGTGCCAGTGGTGGGTATAGCAATCAGCCCCAGCATTTT. Its protein product is CASGGYSNQPQHF.

This clonotype was seen many times. V gene TRBV20-1 combines with J gene TRBJ2-3; 13 bases are shared with TRBD2. Trimming removed 4 bases from V and 4 bases from J; junction bases left unmatched: 17. Germline assignment: CDR1 DFQATT and CDR2 SNEGSKA (reference sequence). The CDR3 totals 19 residues. This CDR3 reads CSATDGTSGTLSSSDTQYF. The CDR3 DNA reads as TGCAGTGCTACTGACGGGACTAGCGGGACTCTCAGTAGCTCAGATACGCAGTATTTT.

In the case of this clonotype: A much larger clonotype is one base distant, so this may be a read error. The chain has TRBV20-1 and TRBJ2-1, with D tentatively TRBD2 (5 bases). The germline V gene has CDR1 DFQATT and CDR2 SNEGSKA (reference sequence). This CDR3 comprises 15 residues. The V end lost 1 base, the J end lost 2 bases, and 12 bases lay between the germline ends. Here the CDR3 reads CSARVGAGPYNEQFF. DNA for the CDR3: TGCAGTGCTAGAGTCGGTGCGGGCCCCTACAATGAGCAGTTCTTC.

This clonotype was detected ten times or more. CDR3 DNA sequence: TGTGCCATCAGCGAAGGACAGGGAGATTCACCCCTCCACTTT. Amino acids: CAISEGQGDSPLHF. The chain joins TRBV10-3 to TRBJ1-6; 8 positions match TRBD1. The CDR3 sequence is 14 residues long. CDR1 is ENHRY, CDR2 SYGVKD, per germline. The V segment lost 6 bases and the J segment 8 bases; nucleotides outside the gene matches: 6.

This clonotype turned up a few times. This chain connects TRBV29-1 to TRBJ2-3; D not resolved. This CDR3 is 10 amino acids long. Germline values: CDR1 SQVTM, CDR2 ANQGSEA. Trimming removed 7 bases at V and 4 bases at J, with 6 bases between. CDR3 coding DNA: TGCAGCGGGCTATCAGATACGCAGTATTTT. Translated: CSGLSDTQYF.

The chain joins TRBV12-3 or TRBV12-4 to TRBJ1-6, with TRBD1 as a possible D gene (5 bases). This CDR3 spans 13 amino acids. Trimming stripped 2 bases from V and 9 bases from J, with 8 bases between. CDR3 sequence (DNA): TGTGCCAGCAGTTTAATGGGGGGTTCACCCCTCCACTTT. Its protein product is CASSLMGGSPLHF.

This clonotype was observed at least ten times. The rearrangement joins TRBV10-2 to TRBJ1-5, with 9 bases fitting TRBD1. The CDR3 totals 17 residues. Looked up from germline, CDR1 is WSHSY and CDR2 is SAAADI. V shed 7 bases, J shed 0 bases, and the junction held 10 bases outside the gene matches. CDR3 protein: CASTPGDRVNSNQPQHF. The CDR3 bases are TGCGCCAGCACCCCTGGGGACAGGGTAAATAGCAATCAGCCCCAGCATTTT.

This clonotype was seen more than once but under ten times. This rearrangement joins TRBV18 to TRBJ2-1; TRBD2 matches at 11 bases. Germline-derived CDR1 and CDR2 are KGHSH and LQKENI. V dropped 0 bases and J dropped 8; count of bases not matched to a gene: 12. The length of the CDR3 is 18 residues. The CDR3 sequence is CASSPPGLAVRGGDEQFF. CDR3 sequence (DNA): TGTGCCAGCTCACCACCGGGACTAGCGGTGAGGGGGGGCGATGAGCAGTTCTTC.

This clonotype has at least ten counts. J is TRBJ2-2 and V is TRBV28, with TRBD1 as a possible D gene (6 bases). The ends were cut back, 3 bases at V and 7 bases at J, with 24 bases in the middle. Germline V gene lookup returns CDR1 MDHEN and CDR2 SYDVKM. The CDR3 runs to 18 residues. The CDR3 nucleotides are TGTGCCAGCAGTTTCGCGTTTATTAATCCAGGGGCGAACGGGGAGCTGTTTTTT. Encoded protein: CASSFAFINPGANGELFF.

The CDR3 nucleotides are TGTGCCAGCAGCTCTCCGGGACACGCCGCGGATACGCAGTATTTT. Residues: CASSSPGHAADTQYF. V usage is TRBV11-2 and J usage is TRBJ2-3, with D possibly being TRBD1 (6 bases). Germline lookup yields CDR1 SGHAT and CDR2 FQNNGV. This CDR3 has 15 residues. Trimming left V 4 bases short and J 6 bases short, with 17 bases between.

Many counts were recorded for this clonotype. The rearrangement links TRBV28 to TRBJ2-1, with 12 bases aligning to TRBD2. V gave up 3 bases and J gave up 2 bases; unmatched junction bases: 14. This CDR3 region has 20 residues. In germline, CDR1 is MDHEN, CDR2 SYDVKM. The CDR3 loop is CASSFPLAGGEANTYNEQFF. In DNA, the CDR3 is TGTGCCAGCAGTTTTCCCCTAGCGGGAGGGGAAGCCAATACCTACAATGAGCAGTTCTTC.

This clonotype has ten or more counts. The J gene is TRBJ2-3, the V gene TRBV20-1; 7 nucleotides line up with TRBD2. The CDR3 sequence is 14 residues long. Germline V CDR1 and CDR2: DFQATT, SNEGSKA (reference sequence). The J segment lost 0 bases and the V segment lost 3 bases, leaving 3 bases of the junction unmatched. The CDR3 sequence is CSASSGSSTDTQYF. The CDR3 region has the DNA TGCAGTGCTAGTAGCGGGTCTAGCACAGATACGCAGTATTTT.

Comments on this clonotype: A much larger clone is a single base away; this may be a read error. The chain links TRBV7-9 to TRBJ1-1, with D possibly matching TRBD1 (5 bases). V was trimmed by 2 bases and J by 5 bases, leaving 12 bases between them. CDR1 and CDR2 from the germline V gene are SEHNR and FQNEAQ (reference sequence). The CDR3 runs to 14 residues. The CDR3 DNA is TGTGCCAGCAGCTTATTTTCAGGGTTTACTGAAGCTTTCTTT. As protein: CASSLFSGFTEAFF.

This clonotype appeared many times. The V call is TRBV20-1, the J call TRBJ2-7; D uncertain. The CDR3 sequence is 13 residues long. V was cut by 4 bases and J by 3 bases, with 13 bases left in between. Germline V lookup: CDR1 DFQATT, CDR2 SNEGSKA (reference sequence). This chain's CDR3 is CSAKGQLGYEQYF. For the CDR3, the DNA is TGCAGTGCTAAAGGTCAGCTCGGCTACGAGCAGTACTTC.

This clonotype was counted ten times or more. The J gene is TRBJ1-3, the V gene TRBV12-3 or TRBV12-4; D gene uncertain. V gave up 5 bases and J gave up 0 bases, with 11 bases separating them. This CDR3 region has 15 residues. The CDR3 reads CASSQERASGNTIYF. The CDR3 DNA sequence: TGTGCCAGCAGTCAAGAGCGAGCCTCTGGAAACACCATATATTTT.

This clonotype was counted many times. This chain connects TRBV6-1 to TRBJ2-3; D call uncertain. V lost 3 bases, J lost 4 bases, and 5 bases lay in between. Germline V gene data show CDR1 as MNHNS and CDR2 as SASEGT. This CDR3 has 12 residues. CDR3 sequence (DNA): TGTGCCAGCAGTGATCTCCCAGATACGCAGTATTTT. It is translated as CASSDLPDTQYF.

This clonotype has just a few counts. The chain links TRBV4-1 to TRBJ2-2; D is uncertain. The CDR3 runs 14 residues. CDR1 is MGHRA and CDR2 is YSYEKL in the germline V gene. The V end was cut by 6 bases, the J end by 0 bases, with 8 bases between. CDR3 in amino acids: CASSAGPNTGELFF. The CDR3 DNA follows: TGCGCCAGCAGTGCAGGCCCGAACACCGGGGAGCTGTTTTTT.

This clonotype was seen ten or more times. The chain uses TRBV12-3 or TRBV12-4 and TRBJ2-2; D gene ambiguous. The CDR3 runs to 13 residues. The germline V and J ends were trimmed by 6 bases and 7 bases, with 12 bases remaining between them. CDR3 DNA sequence: TGTGCCAGCAGCAAAAGGGCGGACGGGGAGCTGTTTTTT. It yields the protein CASSKRADGELFF.